The 8 T cell receptor beta chains below come from one sample, sequenced in a study of regulatory T cells in long-lasting Graves disease. Described time point: newly diagnosed GD, antithyroid drugs for less than 3 months. The TCR library was made from RNA that had been extracted from PBMCs in TRIzol. Combining iRepertoire HTBI primers with Arm-PCR of CDR3 regions, the authors built TCR beta libraries. TCRdb used MiXCR to reprocess the multiplex PCR reads, holding one entry per CDR3 protein. This sample has about 560,000 distinct CDR3 sequences, with roughly 15% found just once. This same sample was also part of a study on T cells in Graves' hyperthyroidism and ophthalmopathy.

Sequencing used peripheral blood mononuclear cells (PBMCs), obtained at new diagnosis, from a patient treated with antithyroid drugs. These receptors all come from a man aged 18 to 35 with Graves disease.

The V gene is TRBV27, the J gene TRBJ2-7; the match to TRBD2 covers 9 bases. Germline-derived CDR1 and CDR2 are MNHEY and SMNVEV (reference sequence). The CDR3 extends over 15 amino acids. The V gene end was trimmed by 3 bases and the J gene end by 2 bases; junction bases not matched to a gene: 5. The CDR3 bases are TGTGCCAGCAGTTTCTTAGCGGGAGAGACCTACGAGCAGTACTTC. The encoded protein is CASSFLAGETYEQYF.

In its sample, this clonotype was seen many times. The chain carries TRBV27 and TRBJ2-7; 11 bases are shared with TRBD2. The J segment lost 3 bases and the V segment lost 7 bases, leaving 8 bases of the junction unmatched. The CDR3 covers 15 residues. Germline V CDR1 and CDR2: MNHEY, SMNVEV (reference sequence). The CDR3 region has the DNA TGTGCCAGCACCCCGGCCGGGACTAGCGGCTACGAGCAGTACTTC. Protein product: CASTPAGTSGYEQYF.

A remark on this clonotype: One junction end does not reproduce the germline sequence, and a read error may be involved. This rearrangement joins TRBV11-1 to TRBJ2-2; D ambiguous. CDR3 length equals 13 residues. The V gene's germline CDR1 is SGHAT and CDR2 FQDESV (reference sequence). The CDR3 coding sequence is TGCGCCAGCAGCCAATCCTCCGTCGGGGAGCTGTTTTTT. Translation: CASSQSSVGELFF.

This clonotype was recorded at least ten times. In DNA form, the CDR3 reads TGTGCCAGCAGCCCCGTCTCCGGGGGGAACTATGGCTACACCTTC. Protein sequence: CASSPVSGGNYGYTF. The rearrangement joins TRBV3-1 to TRBJ1-2; TRBD1 is a possible D gene (5 bases). Germline V gene data show CDR1 as LGHDT and CDR2 as YNNKEL (reference sequence). Trimming removed 4 bases at V and 2 bases at J, with 14 bases between. This CDR3 is built from 15 residues.

The CDR3 protein is CASSADPTGELETQYF. The CDR3 DNA is TGTGCCAGCAGTGCCGACCCGACAGGGGAACTGGAGACCCAGTACTTC. The chain joins TRBV6-2 or TRBV6-3 to TRBJ2-5, with TRBD1 matching over 8 bases. This CDR3 is 16 amino acids long. Germline assignment: CDR1 MNHEY and CDR2 SVGEGT. V dropped 5 bases and J dropped 5; count of bases not matched to a gene: 13.

Only one count was recorded for this clonotype. This sequence joins TRBV18 and TRBJ2-2; D might be TRBD1 or TRBD2, each matching 5 bases. CDR1 is KGHSH and CDR2 is LQKENI in the germline V gene. V was cut by 2 bases and J by 7 bases, with 14 bases left in between. The CDR3 sequence is 15 residues long. The CDR3 bases are TGTGCCAGCTCACCAGGAAAACTGGGACGCGGGGAGCTGTTTTTT. Residues: CASSPGKLGRGELFF.

This sequence joins TRBV7-9 and TRBJ1-2; D unresolved. V was trimmed by 8 bases and J by 8 bases, leaving 18 bases between them. CDR1 SEHNR and CDR2 FQNEAQ come from the germline V gene (reference sequence). The CDR3 has 13 amino acids. In DNA form, the CDR3 reads TGTGCCAGCGACGGAGGGAGTGGTGAAGGCTACACCTTC. Translated, it gives CASDGGSGEGYTF.

This chain joins TRBV7-3 and TRBJ1-1; a weak D match, TRBD1 (5 bases). The length of the CDR3 is 13 residues. From germline, CDR1 is SGHTA and CDR2 FQGTGA. The V end lost 4 bases, the J end lost 11 bases, and 17 bases lay between the germline ends. The DNA of the CDR3 is TGTGCCAGCAGCTCAACTGCCAGGGTTCGGGCTTTCTTT. This sequence encodes CASSSTARVRAFF.